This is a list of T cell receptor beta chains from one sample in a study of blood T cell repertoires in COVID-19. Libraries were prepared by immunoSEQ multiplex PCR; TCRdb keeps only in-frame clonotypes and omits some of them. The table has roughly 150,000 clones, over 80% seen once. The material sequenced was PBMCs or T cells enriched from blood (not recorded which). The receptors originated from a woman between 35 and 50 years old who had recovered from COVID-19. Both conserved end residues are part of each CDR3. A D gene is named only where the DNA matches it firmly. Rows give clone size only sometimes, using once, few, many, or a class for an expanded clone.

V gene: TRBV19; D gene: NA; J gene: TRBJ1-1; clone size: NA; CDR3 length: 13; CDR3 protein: CASSMFPNSEAFF; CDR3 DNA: TGTGCCAGTAGTATGTTCCCGAACAGTGAAGCTTTCTTT
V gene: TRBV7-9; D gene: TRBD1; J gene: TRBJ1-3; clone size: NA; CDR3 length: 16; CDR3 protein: CASSLGIQGTGNTIYF; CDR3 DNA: TGTGCCAGCAGCTTGGGAATACAGGGGACTGGAAACACCATATATTTT
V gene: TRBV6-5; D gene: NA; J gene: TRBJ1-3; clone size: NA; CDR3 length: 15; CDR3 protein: CASREMWGPGNTIYF; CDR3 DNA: TGTGCCAGCAGAGAGATGTGGGGGCCTGGAAACACCATATATTTT
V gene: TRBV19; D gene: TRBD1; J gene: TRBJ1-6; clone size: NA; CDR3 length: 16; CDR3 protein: CASSIVSGGKTSPLHF; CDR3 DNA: TGTGCCAGTAGTATAGTTTCAGGGGGCAAGACTTCACCCCTCCACTTT
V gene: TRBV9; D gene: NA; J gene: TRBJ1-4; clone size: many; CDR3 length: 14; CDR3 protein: CASTPGYGYEKLFF; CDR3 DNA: TGTGCCAGCACCCCGGGATACGGCTATGAAAAACTGTTTTTT
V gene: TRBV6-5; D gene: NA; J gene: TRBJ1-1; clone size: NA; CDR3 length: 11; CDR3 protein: CASNINTEAFF; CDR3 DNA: TGTGCCAGCAACATAAACACTGAAGCTTTCTTT
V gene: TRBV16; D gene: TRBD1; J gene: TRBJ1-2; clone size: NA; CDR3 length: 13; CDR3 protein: CASSRDRDYGYTF; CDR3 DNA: TGTGCCAGCAGCCGCGACAGGGACTATGGCTACACCTTC
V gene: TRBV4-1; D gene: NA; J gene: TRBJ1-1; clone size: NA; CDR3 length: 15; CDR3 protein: CASSQEWGRRAEAFF; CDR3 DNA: TGCGCCAGCAGCCAAGAGTGGGGGCGGAGAGCTGAAGCTTTCTTT
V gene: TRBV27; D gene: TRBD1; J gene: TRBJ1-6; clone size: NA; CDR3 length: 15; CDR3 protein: CASSFRRTGESPLHF; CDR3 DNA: TGTGCCAGCAGTTTCCGGCGGACAGGGGAATCACCCCTCCACTTT
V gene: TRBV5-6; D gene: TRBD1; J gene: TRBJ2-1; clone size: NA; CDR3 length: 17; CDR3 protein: CASSLTSGNRGSNEQFF; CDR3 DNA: TGTGCCAGCAGCTTGACGTCGGGGAACAGGGGGTCTAATGAGCAGTTCTTC
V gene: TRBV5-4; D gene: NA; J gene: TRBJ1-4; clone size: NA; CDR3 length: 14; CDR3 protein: CASSLGGGSEKLFF; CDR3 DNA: TGTGCCAGCAGCTTGGGGGGGGGCTCTGAAAAACTGTTTTTT
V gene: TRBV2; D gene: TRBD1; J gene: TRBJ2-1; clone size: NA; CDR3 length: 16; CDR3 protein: CASLNRGQGANNEQFF; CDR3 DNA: TGTGCCAGCTTAAATCGGGGGCAGGGGGCAAACAATGAGCAGTTCTTC
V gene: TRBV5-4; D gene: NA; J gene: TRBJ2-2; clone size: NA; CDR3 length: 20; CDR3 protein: CASSLGPRNRPGHPPGELFF; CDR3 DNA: TGTGCCAGCAGCTTGGGTCCCAGGAACCGACCGGGACATCCACCCGGGGAGCTGTTTTTT
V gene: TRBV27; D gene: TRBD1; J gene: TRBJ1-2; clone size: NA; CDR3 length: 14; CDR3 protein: CASSPGGQGFGYTF; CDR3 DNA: TGTGCCAGCAGTCCAGGGGGACAGGGCTTTGGCTACACCTTC
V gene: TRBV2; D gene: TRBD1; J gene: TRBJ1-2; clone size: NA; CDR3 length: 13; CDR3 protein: CASSADRGYGYTF; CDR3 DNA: TGTGCCAGCAGTGCGGACAGGGGATATGGCTACACCTTC
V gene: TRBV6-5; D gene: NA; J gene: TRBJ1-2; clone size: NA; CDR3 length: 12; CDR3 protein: CASSYSRGGYTF; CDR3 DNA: TGTGCCAGCAGTTACTCCCGAGGCGGCTACACCTTC
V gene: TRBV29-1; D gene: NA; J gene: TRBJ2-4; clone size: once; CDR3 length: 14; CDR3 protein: CSVEEEGAKNIQYF; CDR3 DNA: TGCAGCGTCGAAGAGGAGGGTGCCAAAAACATTCAGTACTTC
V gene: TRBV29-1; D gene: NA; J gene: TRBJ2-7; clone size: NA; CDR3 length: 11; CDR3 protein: CSVTTGNEQYF; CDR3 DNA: TGCAGCGTTACTACAGGGAACGAGCAGTACTTC
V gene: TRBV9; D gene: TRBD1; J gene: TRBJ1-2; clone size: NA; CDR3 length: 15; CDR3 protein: CASSGKQGSPYGYTF; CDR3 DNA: TGTGCCAGCAGCGGAAAACAGGGGAGTCCCTATGGCTACACCTTC
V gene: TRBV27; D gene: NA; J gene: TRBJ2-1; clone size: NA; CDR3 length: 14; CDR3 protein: CASSLVVGANEQFF; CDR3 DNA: TGTGCCAGCAGTTTAGTGGTTGGGGCGAATGAGCAGTTCTTC
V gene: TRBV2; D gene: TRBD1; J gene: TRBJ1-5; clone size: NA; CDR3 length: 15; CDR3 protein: CASSVEEGAHQPQHF; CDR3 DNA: TGTGCCAGCAGTGTCGAAGAGGGGGCGCATCAGCCCCAGCATTTT
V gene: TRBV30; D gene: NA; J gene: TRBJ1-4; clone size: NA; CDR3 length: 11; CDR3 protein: CAWSGVEKLFF; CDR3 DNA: TGTGCCTGGAGTGGAGTCGAAAAACTGTTTTTT
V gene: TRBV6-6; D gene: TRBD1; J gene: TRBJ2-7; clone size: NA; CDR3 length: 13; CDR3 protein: CASSPRQGGEQYF; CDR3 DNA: TGTGCCAGCAGTCCTCGACAGGGCGGAGAGCAGTACTTC
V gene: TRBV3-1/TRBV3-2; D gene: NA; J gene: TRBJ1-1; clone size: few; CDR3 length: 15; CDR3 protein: CASSPSGGAATEAFF; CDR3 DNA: TGTGCCAGCAGCCCCTCAGGAGGGGCGGCCACTGAAGCTTTCTTT
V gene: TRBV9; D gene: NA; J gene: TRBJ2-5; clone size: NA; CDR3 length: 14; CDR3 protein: CASSVGAGRETQYF; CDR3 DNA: TGTGCCAGCAGCGTGGGCGCAGGGCGAGAGACCCAGTACTTC
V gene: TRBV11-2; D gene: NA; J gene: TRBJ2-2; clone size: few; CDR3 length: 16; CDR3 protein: CASSLVRGLPVGELFF; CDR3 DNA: TGTGCCAGCAGCTTAGTTCGGGGACTCCCGGTCGGGGAGCTGTTTTTT
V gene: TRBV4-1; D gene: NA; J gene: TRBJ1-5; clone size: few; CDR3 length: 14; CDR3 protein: CASSQVQNNQPQHF; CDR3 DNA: TGCGCCAGCAGCCAAGTGCAGAACAATCAGCCCCAGCATTTT
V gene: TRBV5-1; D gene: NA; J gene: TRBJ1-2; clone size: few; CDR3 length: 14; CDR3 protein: CASSLEGSPYGYTF; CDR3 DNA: TGCGCCAGCAGCTTGGAGGGGTCCCCGTATGGCTACACCTTC
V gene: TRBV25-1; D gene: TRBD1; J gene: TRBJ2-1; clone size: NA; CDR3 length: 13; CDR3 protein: CASSVKPGQGVFF; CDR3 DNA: TGTGCCAGCAGTGTCAAACCCGGACAGGGGGTGTTCTTC
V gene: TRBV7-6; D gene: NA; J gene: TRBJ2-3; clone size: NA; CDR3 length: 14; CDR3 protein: CASSSDNRVDTQYF; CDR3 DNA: TGTGCCAGCAGCTCCGATAACAGGGTAGATACGCAGTATTTT
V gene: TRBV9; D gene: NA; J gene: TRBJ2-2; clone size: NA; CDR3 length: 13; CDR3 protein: CASSSLNTGELFF; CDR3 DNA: TGTGCCAGCAGCTCACTGAACACCGGGGAGCTGTTTTTT
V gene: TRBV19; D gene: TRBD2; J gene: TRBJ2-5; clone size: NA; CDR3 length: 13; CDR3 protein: CASSIAGGETQYF; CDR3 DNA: TGTGCCAGTAGTATAGCGGGGGGAGAGACCCAGTACTTC
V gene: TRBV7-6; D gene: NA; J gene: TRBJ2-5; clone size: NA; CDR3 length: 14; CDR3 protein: CASTFGLGGHTQYF; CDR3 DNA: TGTGCCAGCACCTTTGGACTTGGCGGGCATACCCAGTACTTC
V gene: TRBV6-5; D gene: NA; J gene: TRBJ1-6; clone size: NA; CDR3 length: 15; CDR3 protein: CASTPRWVDNSPLHF; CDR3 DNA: TGTGCCAGCACCCCCAGGTGGGTGGATAATTCACCCCTCCACTTT
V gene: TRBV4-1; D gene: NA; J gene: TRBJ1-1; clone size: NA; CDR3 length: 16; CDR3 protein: CASSQVNPLRNTEAFF; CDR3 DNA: TGCGCCAGCAGCCAAGTGAATCCTCTTAGGAACACTGAAGCTTTCTTT
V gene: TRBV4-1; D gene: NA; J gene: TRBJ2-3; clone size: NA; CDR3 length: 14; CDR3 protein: CASSQDVVTDTQYF; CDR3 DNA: TGCGCCAGCAGCCAAGATGTCGTGACAGATACGCAGTATTTT
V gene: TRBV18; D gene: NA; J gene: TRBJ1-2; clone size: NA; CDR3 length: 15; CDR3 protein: CASSPMDSFNYGYTF; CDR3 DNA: TGTGCCAGCTCACCCATGGACAGCTTTAACTATGGCTACACCTTC
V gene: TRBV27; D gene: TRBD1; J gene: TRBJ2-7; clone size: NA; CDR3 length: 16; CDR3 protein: CASSLSVPGGFYEQYF; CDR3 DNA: TGTGCCAGCAGTTTATCGGTCCCAGGGGGCTTTTACGAGCAGTACTTC
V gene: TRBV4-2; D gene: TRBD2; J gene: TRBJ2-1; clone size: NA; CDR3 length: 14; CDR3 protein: CASRVAGGQNEQFF; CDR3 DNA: TGTGCCAGCAGGGTAGCGGGGGGACAGAATGAGCAGTTCTTC
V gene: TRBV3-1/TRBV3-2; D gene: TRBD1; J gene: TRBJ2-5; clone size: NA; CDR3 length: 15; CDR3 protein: CASSQVQGARETQYF; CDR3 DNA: TGTGCCAGCAGCCAAGTACAGGGGGCACGAGAGACCCAGTACTTC
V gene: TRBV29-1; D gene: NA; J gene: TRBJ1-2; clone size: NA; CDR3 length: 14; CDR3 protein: CSVEGPLANYGYTF; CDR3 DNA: TGCAGCGTTGAAGGCCCGCTAGCTAACTATGGCTACACCTTC
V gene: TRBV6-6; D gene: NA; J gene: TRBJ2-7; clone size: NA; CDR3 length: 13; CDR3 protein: CASSYAQTYEQYF; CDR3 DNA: TGTGCCAGCAGTTACGCTCAGACCTACGAGCAGTACTTC
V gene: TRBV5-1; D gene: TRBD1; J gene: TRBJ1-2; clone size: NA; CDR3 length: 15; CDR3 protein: CASRPPGQLNYGYTF; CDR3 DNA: TGCGCCAGCAGGCCTCCGGGACAGCTTAACTATGGCTACACCTTC
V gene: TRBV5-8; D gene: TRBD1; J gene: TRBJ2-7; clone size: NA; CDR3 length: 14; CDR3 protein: CASSFDRGLGEQYF; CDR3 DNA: TGTGCCAGCAGCTTCGACAGGGGATTGGGAGAGCAGTACTTC
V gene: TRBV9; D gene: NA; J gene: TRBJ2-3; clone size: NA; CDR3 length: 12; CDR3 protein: CASSQDSYTQYF; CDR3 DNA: TGTGCCAGCAGCCAGGACAGCTATACGCAGTATTTT
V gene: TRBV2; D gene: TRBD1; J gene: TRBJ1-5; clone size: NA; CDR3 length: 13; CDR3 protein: CASSDRGLQPQHF; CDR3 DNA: TGTGCCAGCAGTGACAGGGGGCTTCAGCCCCAGCATTTT
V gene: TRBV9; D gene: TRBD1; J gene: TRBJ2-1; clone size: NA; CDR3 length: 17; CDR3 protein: CASSLSPTGDTYNEQFF; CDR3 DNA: TGTGCCAGCAGCTTAAGCCCTACAGGGGATACCTACAATGAGCAGTTCTTC
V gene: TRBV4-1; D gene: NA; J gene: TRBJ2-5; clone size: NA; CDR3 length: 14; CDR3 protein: CASSPLGSQGTQYF; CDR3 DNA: TGCGCCAGCAGCCCTCTCGGGTCCCAGGGGACCCAGTACTTC
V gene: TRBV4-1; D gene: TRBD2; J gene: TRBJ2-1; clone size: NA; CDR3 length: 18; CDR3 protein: CASSQVPGLPIRHNEQFF; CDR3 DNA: TGCGCCAGCAGCCAAGTACCGGGACTACCAATAAGACACAATGAGCAGTTCTTC
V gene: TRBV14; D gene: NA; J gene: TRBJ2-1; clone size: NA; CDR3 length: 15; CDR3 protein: CASSQDIGVGNEQFF; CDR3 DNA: TGTGCCAGCAGCCAAGATATCGGGGTCGGGAATGAGCAGTTCTTC
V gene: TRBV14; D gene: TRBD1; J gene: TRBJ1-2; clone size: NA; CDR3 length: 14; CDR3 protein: CASSHSHRGTGYTF; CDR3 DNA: TGTGCCAGCAGTCATAGTCACAGGGGAACGGGCTACACCTTC